The clone carrying this T cell receptor (beta chain) was observed many times. What it binds is not known. The data were taken from a study of T cells in Graves' hyperthyroidism and ophthalmopathy. About the study: Initial diagnosis, before any treatment, was when peripheral blood was collected.

The CDR3 extends over 13 amino acids. The V end was cut by 6 bases, the J end by 4 bases, with 9 bases between. Amplification of TCR beta CDR3 regions was performed using RNA transcripts as template. First-round RT-PCR with HTBI primers amplified the TCR CDR3 region. TCRdb analysed the multiplex PCR reads with MiXCR anew, one entry per CDR3 protein. The sample shows some 600,000 distinct CDR3 sequences, around 13% of them seen only once. Study results and limitations: Most clonotypes expanded in the thyroid (above 0.001) were also present in blood.

The V gene is TRBV12-3 or TRBV12-4, the J gene TRBJ2-2, with D uncertain. The sequence came from a woman between 25 and 40 years old with Graves' hyperthyroidism that later progressed to Graves' ophthalmopathy. Sequences were obtained from blood. This CDR3 is CASRATTTGELFF. CDR3 in DNA: TGTGCCAGCAGAGCGACGACCACCGGGGAGCTGTTTTTT.